The T cell receptor beta chain under discussion was sequenced for a study of T-cell reconstitution after alpha-beta-depleted transplantation in children. This clonotype was found a few times. The TCRbeta library incorporated unique molecular identifiers. MiXCR was run by TCRdb on the PCR reads, yielding one entry per CDR3 protein. Of over 400,000 distinct CDR3 sequences in the sample, 9.5% to 15% were seen once. Germline values: CDR1 SGHVS, CDR2 FNYEAQ. V was cut by 5 bases and J by 0 bases, with 11 bases left in between. This CDR3 region has 15 residues. The specimen comprised PBMCs from the stem cell graft donor, sampled from the stem cell graft. This TCR was recovered from a human donor who donated a stem cell graft to a child with combined immunodeficiency. The chain joins TRBV7-6 to TRBJ1-3; D is uncertain. The chain's CDR3 is CASSEGRSSGNTIYF. The CDR3 nucleotides read TGTGCCAGCAGCGAAGGACGGAGCTCTGGAAACACCATATATTTT.